This T cell receptor (beta chain) was documented in a study of CD8 T cells in Susac syndrome (dated by TCRdb to between 2018 and 2020). Study-level background: Repertoire sequencing was used to test whether CD8+ T cell activation and differentiation in Susac syndrome was antigen driven. The research as a whole found: The number of individuals in the TCR sequencing and HLA analysis was recognized as being relatively small.

RNA was extracted using the RNeasy kit, and about 0.45 to 1 ug of the RNA was reverse transcribed with random hexamers. TCR beta CDR3 regions were amplified with the immunoSEQ multiplex PCR assay covering 54 Vbeta and 13 Jbeta segments. PCR amplification bias was corrected using a synthetic template baseline for primer optimization and computational correction. Turning to the authors' computational methods: Reads were assigned to V, D and J genes according to IMGT and analyzed in immunoSEQ Analyzer, with only productive sequences retained. Clonality was computed as one minus Shannon entropy normalized by log2 of the number of productive unique sequences. For each patient and control, public and private clones were evaluated within the 100 most prevalent clones. Susac-specific clones were defined as absent from healthy and MS cohorts, around 1,000 published viral clones and other ImmuneACCESS disease sequences. The raw public reads went through TCRdb reprocessing: fastp at Q25, MiXCR clone calling, in-frame beta chains kept. All rows with the same CDR3 protein become a single entry with the most common DNA and genes. Here the V and J calls rest on TCRdb's processing, not on the authors' analysis. The sample contains about 160,000 distinct CDR3 sequences, 94% of them found a single time. Almost 0.095% of the sample is taken by the ten largest.

Regarding this clonotype: Its antigen is unknown. Per-base quality was not reported, and no clone a single base away is much larger than it.

Peripheral blood CD8+ and CD4+ T cells from healthy donors, Susac syndrome patients and multiple sclerosis patients were profiled by high-throughput TCR beta sequencing. Multiple sclerosis controls were treatment-naive patients with stable or active relapsing-remitting disease fulfilling revised McDonald criteria. Bulk CD8+ and CD4+ T cells were purified magnetically by negative isolation, whereas CD8+ TEMRA cells were enriched by FACS. Blood was drawn into EDTA tubes, processed within 24 hours, and PBMCs were isolated by density gradient centrifugation. PBMCs destined for TCR sequencing were cryopreserved in liquid nitrogen and later thawed in a 37 °C water bath. Purity of sorted or isolated CD4+, CD8+ and CD8+ TEMRA cells was at least 90%. The TCR sequence derives from a human donor with multiple sclerosis. Sequencing input: CD4+ T cells from PBMCs.

The DNA sequence is as follows: TGCAGTGCTATCCCTCCCCATCACCTCTACACCTTC. The translation is CSAIPPHHLYTF. This chain is built from TRBV20-1 and TRBJ1-2, with the D segment identity uncertain. The CDR3 contains 12 residues, cysteine and phenylalanine counted. The entry retains the CDR3 DNA only, 36 bases that are in frame from base 1. Trimming removed 4 bases from V and 10 bases from J, leaving 16 bases between the germline ends. Via the germline V gene (reference sequence), CDR1 is DFQATT and CDR2 SNEGSKA.